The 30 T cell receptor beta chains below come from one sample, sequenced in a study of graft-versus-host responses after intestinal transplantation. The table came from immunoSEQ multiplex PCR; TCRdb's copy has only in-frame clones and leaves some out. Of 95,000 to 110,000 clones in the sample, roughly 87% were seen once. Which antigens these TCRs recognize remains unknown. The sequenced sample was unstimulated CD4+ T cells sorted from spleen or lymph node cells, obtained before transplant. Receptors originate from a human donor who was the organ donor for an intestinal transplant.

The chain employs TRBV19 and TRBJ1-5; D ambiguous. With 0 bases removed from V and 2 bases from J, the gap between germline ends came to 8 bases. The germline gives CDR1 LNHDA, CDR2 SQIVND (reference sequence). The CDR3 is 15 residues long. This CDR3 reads CASSIDQFGNQPQHF. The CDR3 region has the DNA TGTGCCAGTAGTATAGACCAATTTGGCAATCAGCCCCAGCATTTT.

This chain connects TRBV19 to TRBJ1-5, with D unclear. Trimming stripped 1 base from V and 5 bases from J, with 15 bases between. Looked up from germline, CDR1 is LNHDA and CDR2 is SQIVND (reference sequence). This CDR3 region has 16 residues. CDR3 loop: CASSIGVPGRDQPQHF. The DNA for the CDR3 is TGTGCCAGTAGTATAGGTGTGCCAGGAAGGGATCAGCCCCAGCATTTT.

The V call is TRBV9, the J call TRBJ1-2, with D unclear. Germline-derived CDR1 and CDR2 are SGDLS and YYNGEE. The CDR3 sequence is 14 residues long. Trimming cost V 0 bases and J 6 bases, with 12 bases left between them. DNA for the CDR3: TGTGCCAGCAGCGTAGGTAGCGCTCCCGATGGCTACACCTTC. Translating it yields CASSVGSAPDGYTF.

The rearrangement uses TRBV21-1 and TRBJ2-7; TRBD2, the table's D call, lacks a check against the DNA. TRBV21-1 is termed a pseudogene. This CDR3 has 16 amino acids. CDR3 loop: CASSRRRYTRVYEQYF. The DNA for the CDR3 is TGTGCCAGCAGCCGCCGCAGATATACTAGAGTCTACGAGCAGTACTTC.

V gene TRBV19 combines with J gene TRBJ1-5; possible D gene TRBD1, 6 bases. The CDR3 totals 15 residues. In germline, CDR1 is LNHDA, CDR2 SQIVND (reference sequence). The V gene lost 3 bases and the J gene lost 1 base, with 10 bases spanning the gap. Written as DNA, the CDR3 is TGTGCCAGTAGTATCATTGACAGGAGCAATCAGCCCCAGCATTTT. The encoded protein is CASSIIDRSNQPQHF.

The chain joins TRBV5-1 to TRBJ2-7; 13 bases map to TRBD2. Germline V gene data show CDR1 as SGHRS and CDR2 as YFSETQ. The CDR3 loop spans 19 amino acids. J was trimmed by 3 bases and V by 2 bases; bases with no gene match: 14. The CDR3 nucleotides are TGCGCCAGCAGCTTTATCCCCGGGACTAGCGGGGCCCCCCTCTACGAGCAGTACTTC. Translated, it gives CASSFIPGTSGAPLYEQYF.

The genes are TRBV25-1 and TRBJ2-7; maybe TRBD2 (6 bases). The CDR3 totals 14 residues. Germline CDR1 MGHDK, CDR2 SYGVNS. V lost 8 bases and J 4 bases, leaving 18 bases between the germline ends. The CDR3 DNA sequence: TGTGCCAGCGGCCGGGACGGGGGAAAATACGAGCAGTACTTC. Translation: CASGRDGGKYEQYF.

The CDR3 DNA reads as TGTGCCAGCTCACCAAGTGTTGGGACACGGAGCACTGAAGCTTTCTTT. It yields the protein CASSPSVGTRSTEAFF. The chain couples TRBV18 to TRBJ1-1; D is perhaps TRBD1 (6 bases). Between the trimmed V and J ends, which lost 2 bases and 4 bases, there was a span of 17 bases. CDR1 and CDR2 from the germline V gene are KGHSH and LQKENI. The CDR3 loop spans 16 amino acids. The full variable domain, completed using reference TRBV18 and TRBJ1-1, is NAGVMQNPRHLVRRRGQEARLRCSPMKGHSHVYWYRQLPEEGLKFMVYLQKENIIDESGMPKERFSAEFPKEGPSILRIQQVVRGDSAAYFCASSPSVGTRSTEAFFGQGTRLTVV.

In DNA form, the CDR3 reads TGTGCCATCAGTTTACAGGGGGCCTTTAACTATGGCTACACCTTC. This gives the protein CAISLQGAFNYGYTF. The chain uses TRBV10-3 and TRBJ1-2; TRBD1 aligns across 9 bases. Trimming took 5 bases from V and 1 from J; bases not matched to a gene: 5. The CDR3 totals 15 residues. CDR1 and CDR2 (germline): ENHRY, SYGVKD.

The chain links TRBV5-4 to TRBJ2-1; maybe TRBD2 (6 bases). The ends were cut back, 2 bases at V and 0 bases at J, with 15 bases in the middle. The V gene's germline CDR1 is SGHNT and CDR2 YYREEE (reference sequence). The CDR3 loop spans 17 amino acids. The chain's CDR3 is CASSFGGTASSYNEQFF. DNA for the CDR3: TGTGCCAGCAGCTTTGGAGGGACCGCAAGCTCCTACAATGAGCAGTTCTTC.

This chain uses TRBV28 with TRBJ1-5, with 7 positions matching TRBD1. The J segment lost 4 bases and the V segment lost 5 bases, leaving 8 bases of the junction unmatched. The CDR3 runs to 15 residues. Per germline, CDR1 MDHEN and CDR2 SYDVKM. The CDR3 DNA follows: TGTGCCAGCAGTCCACGACAGGGTTTGAATCAGCCCCAGCATTTT. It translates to CASSPRQGLNQPQHF.

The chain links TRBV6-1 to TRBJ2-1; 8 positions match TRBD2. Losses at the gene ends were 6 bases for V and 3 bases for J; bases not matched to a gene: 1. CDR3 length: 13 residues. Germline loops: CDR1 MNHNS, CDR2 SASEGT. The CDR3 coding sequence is TGTGCCAGCAGGGGACTAGACTACAATGAGCAGTTCTTC. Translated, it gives CASRGLDYNEQFF.

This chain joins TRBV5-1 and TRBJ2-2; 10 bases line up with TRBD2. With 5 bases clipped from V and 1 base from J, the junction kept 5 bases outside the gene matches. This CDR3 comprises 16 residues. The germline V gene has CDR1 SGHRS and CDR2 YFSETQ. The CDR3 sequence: CASSYTSGKNTGELFF. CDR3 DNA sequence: TGCGCCAGCAGTTATACTAGCGGGAAGAACACCGGGGAGCTGTTTTTT.

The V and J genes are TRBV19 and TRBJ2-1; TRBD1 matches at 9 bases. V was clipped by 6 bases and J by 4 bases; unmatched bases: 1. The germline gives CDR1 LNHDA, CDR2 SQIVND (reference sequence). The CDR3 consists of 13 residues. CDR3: CASRGTGYNEQFF. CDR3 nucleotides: TGTGCCAGTAGGGGGACAGGGTACAATGAGCAGTTCTTC.

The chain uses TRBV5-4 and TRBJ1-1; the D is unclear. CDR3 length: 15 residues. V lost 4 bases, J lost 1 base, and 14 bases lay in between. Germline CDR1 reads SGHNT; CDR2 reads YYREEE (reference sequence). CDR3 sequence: CASSPPGTANTEAFF. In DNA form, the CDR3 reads TGTGCCAGCAGCCCACCCGGTACGGCGAACACTGAAGCTTTCTTT.

The chain's CDR3 is CASSRRGSSYNEQFF. The CDR3 region has the DNA TGTGCCAGCAGCCGACGGGGGAGCTCCTACAATGAGCAGTTCTTC. The chain is built from TRBV7-2 and TRBJ2-1; D is perhaps TRBD2 (6 bases). V lost 5 bases to trimming and J lost 0 bases, with 11 bases between them. CDR1 and CDR2 (germline): SGHTA, FQGNSA. The CDR3 loop spans 15 amino acids. Full variable domain (missing parts from reference TRBV7-2 and TRBJ2-1): GAGVSQSPSNKVTEKGKDVELRCDPISGHTALYWYRQSLGQGLEFLIYFQGNSAPDKSGLPSDRFSAERTGGSVSTLTIQRTQQEDSAVYLCASSRRGSSYNEQFFGPGTRLTVL.

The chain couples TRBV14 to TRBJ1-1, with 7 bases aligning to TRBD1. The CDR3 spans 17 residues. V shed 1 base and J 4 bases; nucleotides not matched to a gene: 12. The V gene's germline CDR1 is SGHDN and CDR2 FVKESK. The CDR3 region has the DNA TGTGCCAGCAGCCAAGCGACAGGGTTCATTCGGGGCACTGAAGCTTTCTTT. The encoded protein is CASSQATGFIRGTEAFF.

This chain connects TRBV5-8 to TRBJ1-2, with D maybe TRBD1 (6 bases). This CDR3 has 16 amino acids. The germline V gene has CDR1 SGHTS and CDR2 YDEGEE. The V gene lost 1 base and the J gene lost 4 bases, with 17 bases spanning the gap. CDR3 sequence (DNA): TGTGCCAGCAGCTTGAGGGGAGGAGGGGGAACCTATGGCTACACCTTC. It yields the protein CASSLRGGGGTYGYTF.

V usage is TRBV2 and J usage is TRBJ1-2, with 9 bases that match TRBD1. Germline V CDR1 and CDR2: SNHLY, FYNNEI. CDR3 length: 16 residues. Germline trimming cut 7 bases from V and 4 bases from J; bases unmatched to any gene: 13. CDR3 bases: TGTGCCAGCACCGATCTCCGACAGGGGGGGGGCTATGGCTACACCTTC. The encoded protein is CASTDLRQGGGYGYTF.

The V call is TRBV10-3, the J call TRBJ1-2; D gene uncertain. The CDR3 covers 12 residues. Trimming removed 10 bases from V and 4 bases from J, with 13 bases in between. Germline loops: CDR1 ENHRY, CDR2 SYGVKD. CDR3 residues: CANSDGPYGYTF. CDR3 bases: TGTGCCAACTCAGACGGGCCCTATGGCTACACCTTC.

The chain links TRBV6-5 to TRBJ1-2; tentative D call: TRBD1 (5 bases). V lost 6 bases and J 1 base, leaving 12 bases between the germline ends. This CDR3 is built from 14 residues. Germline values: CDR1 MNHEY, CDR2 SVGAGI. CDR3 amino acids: CASSPTAFNYGYTF. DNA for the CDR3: TGTGCCAGCAGCCCGACAGCGTTTAACTATGGCTACACCTTC.

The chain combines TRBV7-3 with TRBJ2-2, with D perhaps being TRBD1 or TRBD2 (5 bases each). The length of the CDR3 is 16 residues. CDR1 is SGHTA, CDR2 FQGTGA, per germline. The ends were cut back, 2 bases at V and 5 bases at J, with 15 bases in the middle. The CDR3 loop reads CASSLSKGPRTGELFF. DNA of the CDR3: TGTGCCAGCAGCTTATCGAAGGGACCGAGGACCGGGGAGCTGTTTTTT.

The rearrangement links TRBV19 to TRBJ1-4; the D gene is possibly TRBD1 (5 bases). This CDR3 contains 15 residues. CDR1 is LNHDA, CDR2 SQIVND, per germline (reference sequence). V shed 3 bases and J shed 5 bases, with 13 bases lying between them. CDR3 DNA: TGTGCCAGTAGTATTGGGACCGGGGTAAATGAAAAACTGTTTTTT. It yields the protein CASSIGTGVNEKLFF. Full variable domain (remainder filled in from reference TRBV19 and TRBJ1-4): DGGITQSPKYLFRKEGQNVTLSCEQNLNHDAMYWYRQDPGQGLRLIYYSQIVNDFQKGDIAEGYSVSREKKESFPLTVTSAQKNPTAFYLCASSIGTGVNEKLFFGSGTQLSVL.

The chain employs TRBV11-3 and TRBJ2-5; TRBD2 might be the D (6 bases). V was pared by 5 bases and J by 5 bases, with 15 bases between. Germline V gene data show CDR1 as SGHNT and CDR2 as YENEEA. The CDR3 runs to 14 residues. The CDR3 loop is CASSQLRGKETQYF. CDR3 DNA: TGTGCCAGCAGCCAACTACGCGGGAAGGAGACCCAGTACTTC.

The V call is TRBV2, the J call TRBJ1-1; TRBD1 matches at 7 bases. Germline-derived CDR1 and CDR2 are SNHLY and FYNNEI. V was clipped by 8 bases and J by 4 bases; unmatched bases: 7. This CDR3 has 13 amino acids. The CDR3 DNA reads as TGTGCCAGCCAATCATCAGGGGGCACTGAAGCTTTCTTT. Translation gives CASQSSGGTEAFF.

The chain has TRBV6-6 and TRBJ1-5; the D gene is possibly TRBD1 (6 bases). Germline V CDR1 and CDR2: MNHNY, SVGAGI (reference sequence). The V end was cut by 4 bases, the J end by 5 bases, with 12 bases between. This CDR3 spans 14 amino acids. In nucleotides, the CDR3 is TGTGCCAGCAGTTCGGGGGACATATATCAGCCCCAGCATTTT. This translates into CASSSGDIYQPQHF.

CDR3 amino acids: CASVIAGTETQYF. The CDR3 DNA is TGTGCCAGCGTTATTGCAGGGACGGAGACCCAGTACTTC. The V call is TRBV6-5, the J call TRBJ2-5, with D perhaps assigned TRBD1 or TRBD2 (5 bases each). CDR3 size: 13 residues. Germline loops: CDR1 MNHEY, CDR2 SVGAGI. V gave up 8 bases and J gave up 5 bases, with 15 bases separating them.

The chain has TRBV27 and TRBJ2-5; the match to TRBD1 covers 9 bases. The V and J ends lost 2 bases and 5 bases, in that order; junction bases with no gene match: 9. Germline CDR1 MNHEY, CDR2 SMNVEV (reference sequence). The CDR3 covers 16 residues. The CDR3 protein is CASSLGRDRDGETQYF. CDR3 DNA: TGTGCCAGCAGTTTAGGAAGGGACAGGGATGGGGAGACCCAGTACTTC.

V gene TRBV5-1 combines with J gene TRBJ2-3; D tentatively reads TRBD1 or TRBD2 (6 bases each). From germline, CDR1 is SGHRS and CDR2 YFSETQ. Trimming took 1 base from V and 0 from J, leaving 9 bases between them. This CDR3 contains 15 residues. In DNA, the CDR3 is TGCGCCAGCAGCTTGTGGAGGGGGAGCACAGATACGCAGTATTTT. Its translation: CASSLWRGSTDTQYF. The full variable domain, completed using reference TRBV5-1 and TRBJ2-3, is KAGVTQTPRYLIKTRGQQVTLSCSPISGHRSVSWYQQTPGQGLQFLFEYFSETQRNKGNFPGRFSGRQFSNSRSEMNVSTLELGDSALYLCASSLWRGSTDTQYFGPGTRLTVL.

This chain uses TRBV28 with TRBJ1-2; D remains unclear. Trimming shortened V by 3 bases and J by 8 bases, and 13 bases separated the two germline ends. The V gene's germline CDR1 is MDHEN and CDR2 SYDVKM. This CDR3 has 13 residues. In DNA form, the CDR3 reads TGTGCCAGCAGTTTCCCCTTGAGGGTCGGCTACACCTTC. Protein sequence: CASSFPLRVGYTF.